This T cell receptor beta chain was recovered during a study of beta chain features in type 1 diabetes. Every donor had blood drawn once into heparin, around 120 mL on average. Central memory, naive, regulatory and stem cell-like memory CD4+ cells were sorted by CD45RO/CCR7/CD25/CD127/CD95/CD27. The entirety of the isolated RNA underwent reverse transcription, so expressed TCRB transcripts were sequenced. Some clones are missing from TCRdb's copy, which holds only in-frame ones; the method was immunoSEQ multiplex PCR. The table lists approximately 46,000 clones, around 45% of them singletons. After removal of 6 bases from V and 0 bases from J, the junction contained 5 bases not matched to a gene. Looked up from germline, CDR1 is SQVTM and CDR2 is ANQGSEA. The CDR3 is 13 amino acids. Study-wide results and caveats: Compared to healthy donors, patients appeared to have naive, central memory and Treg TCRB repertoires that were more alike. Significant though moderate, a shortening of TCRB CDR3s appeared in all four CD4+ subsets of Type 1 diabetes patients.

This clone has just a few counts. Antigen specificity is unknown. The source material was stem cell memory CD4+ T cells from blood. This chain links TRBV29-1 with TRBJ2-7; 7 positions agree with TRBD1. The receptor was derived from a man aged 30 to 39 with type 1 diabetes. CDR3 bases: TGCAGCGTCGAGACAGGGAACTCCTACGAGCAGTACTTC. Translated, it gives CSVETGNSYEQYF.